This is a list of T cell receptor beta chains from one sample in a study of cytomegalovirus exposure and HLA in healthy donors. The repertoire was sequenced with immunoSEQ multiplex PCR; TCRdb's copy has only in-frame clones and lacks some. The sample holds roughly 150,000 clones, around nine tenths seen once. The source material was PBMCs. Receptor source: a woman in her late teens or twenties in good health and CMV-seropositive. Each CDR3 is given with its conserved first and last residue. The D gene is left open where the match is weak. For some rows the clone size is stated as once, few or many, or as a class when expanded; others skip it.

d_call	clone_size	v_call	j_call	cdr3_aa	cdr3_nt
-	-	TRBV30	TRBJ2-7	CAWTDSPRIYEQYF	TGTGCCTGGACTGACTCCCCAAGGATCTACGAGCAGTACTTC
TRBD1	-	TRBV7-6	TRBJ2-2	CASSLPDRGNTGELFF	TGTGCCAGCAGCTTACCGGACAGGGGGAACACCGGGGAGCTGTTTTTT
-	-	TRBV28	TRBJ1-1	CASPPFPAAGTEAFF	TGTGCCAGTCCTCCCTTCCCAGCCGCGGGCACTGAAGCTTTCTTT
-	-	TRBV28	TRBJ2-5	CASSLWGGGFRETQYF	TGTGCCAGCAGTTTATGGGGCGGAGGGTTCAGGGAGACCCAGTACTTC
TRBD1	-	TRBV6-5	TRBJ2-5	CASSFTGTGETQYF	TGTGCCAGCAGTTTCACCGGGACAGGGGAGACCCAGTACTTC
TRBD2	-	TRBV27	TRBJ2-7	CASNGVGLGGEYF	TGTGCCTCTAACGGGGTGGGGCTTGGGGGGGAGTACTTC
-	-	TRBV30	TRBJ2-3	CAWRPEGGITDTQYF	TGTGCCTGGAGACCCGAAGGAGGGATCACAGATACGCAGTATTTT
TRBD1	-	TRBV9	TRBJ2-7	CASSATGTGQYEQYF	TGTGCCAGCAGCGCCACCGGGACAGGGCAGTACGAGCAGTACTTC
-	-	TRBV11-3	TRBJ2-7	CASSLRSHQLEQYF	TGTGCCAGCAGCTTAAGGAGCCATCAGCTCGAGCAGTACTTC
-	-	TRBV6-5	TRBJ2-1	CASSYGEASYNEQFF	TGTGCCAGCAGTTACGGGGAGGCGTCCTACAATGAGCAGTTCTTC
-	-	TRBV7-8	TRBJ1-1	CASSLELQVLTEAFF	TGTGCCAGCAGCTTAGAATTGCAGGTCCTCACTGAAGCTTTCTTT
TRBD1	-	TRBV5-1	TRBJ2-5	CASSTGQGQETQYF	TGCGCCAGCAGCACGGGACAGGGACAAGAGACCCAGTACTTC
-	-	TRBV5-5	TRBJ1-4	CASSPRTAHTTNEKLFF	TGTGCCAGCAGCCCAAGGACAGCCCATACAACTAATGAAAAACTGTTTTTT
-	-	TRBV29-1	TRBJ1-2	CSAESFWGYTF	TGCAGCGCCGAGAGCTTTTGGGGCTACACCTTC
TRBD2	-	TRBV30	TRBJ2-1	CAWSVPFSGRAREQFF	TGTGCCTGGAGTGTACCATTTAGCGGGAGGGCCCGTGAGCAGTTCTTC
TRBD2	-	TRBV7-2	TRBJ2-1	CASSLYAGGPLEQFF	TGTGCCAGCAGCTTATATGCGGGAGGGCCCCTTGAGCAGTTCTTC
-	-	TRBV30	TRBJ1-4	CAWSTPPQDPGGEKLFF	TGTGCCTGGAGTACCCCCCCCCAAGACCCGGGGGGTGAAAAACTGTTTTTT
TRBD1	-	TRBV10-1	TRBJ2-2	CATADRATGELFF	TGCGCCACCGCGGACAGGGCCACCGGGGAGCTGTTTTTT
TRBD1	-	TRBV25-1	TRBJ1-2	CASSDLSDRGYGYTF	TGTGCCAGCAGTGATTTGTCTGACAGGGGCTATGGCTACACCTTC
-	-	TRBV11-3	TRBJ2-7	CASSSYHNEQYF	TGTGCCAGCAGCTCCTATCATAACGAGCAGTACTTC
TRBD1	-	TRBV5-1	TRBJ1-4	CASSRNPGQGNEKLFF	TGCGCCAGCAGCCGTAACCCGGGACAGGGGAATGAAAAACTGTTTTTT
-	-	TRBV6-5	TRBJ2-5	CASSYGRGPGQETQYF	TGTGCCAGCAGTTACGGCAGGGGCCCTGGGCAAGAGACCCAGTACTTC
TRBD2	-	TRBV7-8	TRBJ2-2	CASSLALGLAGNTGELFF	TGTGCCAGCAGCTTAGCCCTGGGACTAGCGGGGAACACCGGGGAGCTGTTTTTT
TRBD1	-	TRBV5-1	TRBJ1-2	CASRWGTGSNYGYTF	TGCGCCAGCCGCTGGGGGACAGGGAGTAACTATGGCTACACCTTC
-	-	TRBV6-6	TRBJ2-7	CASSRRTGDEQYF	TGTGCCAGCAGCCGCAGGACGGGGGACGAGCAGTACTTC
-	-	TRBV10-1	TRBJ2-7	CASRDTTTSVQYF	TGCGCCAGCAGAGATACCACAACTAGTGTGCAGTACTTC
TRBD1	few	TRBV6-5	TRBJ1-2	CASSLSGQGGYTF	TGTGCCAGCAGCCTATCCGGACAGGGCGGCTACACCTTC
TRBD1	-	TRBV2	TRBJ2-5	CASRAGTGGLGTQYF	TGTGCCAGCAGAGCCGGGACAGGGGGCTTGGGGACCCAGTACTTC
TRBD1	-	TRBV5-1	TRBJ2-7	CASSLGQGVIYEQYF	TGCGCCAGCAGTTTAGGACAGGGAGTTATATACGAGCAGTACTTC
-	-	TRBV5-6	TRBJ2-1	CASRPRGGEQFF	TGTGCCAGCCGCCCGAGGGGGGGCGAGCAGTTCTTC
-	-	TRBV7-8	TRBJ2-7	CASSFTYEQYF	TGTGCCAGCAGCTTTACCTACGAGCAGTACTTC